The 29 T cell receptor beta chains below all came from one sample that was sequenced in a study of CD8+CD57+ T cells in acquired aplastic anemia. All sequencing subjects had displayed CD8+CD57+ cell expansion on flow cytometry. TCR beta VDJ combinations and CDR3 sequences were profiled from genomic DNA. TCRdb re-derived calls from the reads in MiXCR, one entry per CDR3 protein. The repertoire consists of approximately 300,000 distinct CDR3 sequences, with approximately 58% occurring once and the leading ten covering under 1.5%. Sequenced: sorted CD4+, CD8+, or CD8+CD57+ T cells (not recorded which) from PBMCs. All receptors come from a human donor with aplastic anemia.

To note about this clonotype: The junction and the germline gene differ at one end; a read error may be behind it. V is TRBV11-2 and J is TRBJ1-6; 12 bases fit TRBD1. This CDR3 region has 18 residues. Germline V gene sequence: CDR1 SGHAT, CDR2 FQNNGV. The CDR3 spells CASSLDLGTGGLNSPLHF. CDR3 nucleotides: TGTGCCAGCAGCCTAGATCTAGGGACAGGGGGCTTGAATTCACCCCTCCACTTT. The full variable domain, in which reference TRBV11-2 and TRBJ1-6 provide the parts outside the CDR3, is EAGVAQSPRYKIIEKRQSVAFWCNPISGHATLYWYQQILGQGPKLLIQFQNNGVVDDSQLPKDRFSAERLKGVDSTLKIQPAKLEDSAVYLCASSLDLGTGGLNSPLHFGNGTRLTVT.

The chain combines TRBV6-1 with TRBJ2-1, with 8 bases aligning to TRBD1. Germline-derived CDR1 and CDR2 are MNHNS and SASEGT. V shed 7 bases, J shed 0 bases, and the junction held 8 bases outside the gene matches. The CDR3 runs 16 residues. The CDR3 spells CASKTGTGGSYNEQFF. The CDR3 nucleotides read TGTGCCAGCAAAACAGGTACAGGGGGCTCCTACAATGAGCAGTTCTTC.

The chain links TRBV10-2 to TRBJ2-1; 8 nucleotides align to TRBD2. The V and J ends lost 6 bases and 2 bases, in that order; junction bases with no gene match: 9. The CDR3 has 16 residues. The germline gives CDR1 WSHSY, CDR2 SAAADI. CDR3 nucleotide sequence: TGCGCCAGCAGGCCGGATGCTAGCGGGCCCTACAATGAGCAGTTCTTC. Translating it yields CASRPDASGPYNEQFF.

The sample holds many counts of this clonotype. The rearrangement joins TRBV7-2 to TRBJ1-5; the D gene is possibly TRBD1 (5 bases). Germline-derived CDR1 and CDR2 are SGHTA and FQGNSA. The CDR3 is 15 residues long. V was clipped by 0 bases and J by 6 bases, with 12 bases between them. CDR3 amino acids: CASSLAPGRGQPQHF. The CDR3, as DNA: TGTGCCAGCAGCTTAGCCCCAGGGCGAGGTCAGCCCCAGCATTTT.

This clonotype was detected ten times or more. The V call is TRBV6-1, the J call TRBJ2-1; 7 nucleotides align to TRBD2. Germline CDR1 is MNHNS and CDR2 is SASEGT. The V and J ends lost 3 bases and 0 bases, in that order; junction bases with no gene match: 11. The CDR3 extends over 18 amino acids. CDR3 coding DNA: TGTGCCAGCAGTGATATCCCGCCACTAGCGAGCTCCTACAATGAGCAGTTCTTC. This sequence encodes CASSDIPPLASSYNEQFF.

This clonotype was picked up many times. The rearrangement links TRBV10-3 to TRBJ2-7; no clear D gene. This CDR3 spans 13 amino acids. The germline CDR1 and CDR2 sequences are ENHRY and SYGVKD. The CDR3 protein is CTTLPGPSYEQYF. DNA of the CDR3: TGTACCACCCTCCCCGGACCCTCCTACGAGCAGTACTTC.

A word on this clonotype: It may be a read error: a sequence one base away is much more abundant. V is TRBV3-1 and J is TRBJ1-1, with D unclear. The length of the CDR3 is 13 residues. CDR1 and CDR2 from the germline V gene are LGHDT and YNNKEL (reference sequence). Trimming took 0 bases from V and 11 from J, leaving 13 bases between them. The CDR3 bases are TGTGCCAGCAGCCAAGAAATACTCAGTCAGGCTTTCTTT. Translating it yields CASSQEILSQAFF.

The rearrangement links TRBV5-1 to TRBJ2-1; weak D call: TRBD1 (8 bases). The CDR3 runs to 15 residues. Germline-derived CDR1 and CDR2 are SGHRS and YFSETQ. Trimming removed 3 bases from V and 4 bases from J, with 14 bases in between. CDR3: CASSYGQGGYNEQFF. The CDR3 nucleotides are TGCGCCAGCAGCTACGGACAGGGAGGGTACAATGAGCAGTTCTTC.

Worth noting for this clonotype: A clone one base away is much larger, so this may be a read error. This chain connects TRBV4-1 to TRBJ2-7, with D tentatively TRBD1 or TRBD2 (5 bases each). This CDR3 comprises 16 residues. Between the trimmed V and J ends, which lost 2 bases and 3 bases, there was a span of 17 bases. The germline V gene encodes CDR1 MGHRA and CDR2 YSYEKL. The CDR3 DNA follows: TGCGCCAGCAGCCAAACCTCCGGGGCTAGTCTCTACGAGCAGTACTTC. Translated, it gives CASSQTSGASLYEQYF.

Ten or more counts support this clonotype. The rearrangement links TRBV5-1 to TRBJ2-7; the match to TRBD1 covers 7 bases. Trimming at V came to 1 base and at J to 7 bases, leaving 2 bases not matched to a gene. The CDR3 covers 12 residues. CDR1 and CDR2 (germline): SGHRS, YFSETQ. CDR3 sequence: CASSLSDREQYF. The CDR3 DNA reads TGCGCCAGCAGCTTGTCGGACAGGGAGCAGTACTTC.

This clonotype was counted at least ten times. The V call is TRBV6-1, the J call TRBJ1-4, with 8 bases aligning to TRBD1. The trim removed 6 bases at V and 7 bases at J, leaving 10 bases unmatched. Germline V gene sequence: CDR1 MNHNS, CDR2 SASEGT. The CDR3 runs 15 residues. The chain's CDR3 is CASRTGTGVSEKLFF. The CDR3 DNA reads TGTGCCAGCAGAACCGGGACAGGAGTAAGTGAAAAACTGTTTTTT.

This clonotype came up once. Germline and junction disagree at one end, which may indicate a read error. The chain couples TRBV19 to TRBJ1-1; D not certain. The CDR3 consists of 9 residues. CDR1 and CDR2 from the germline V gene are LNHDA and SQIVND (reference sequence). The CDR3: CASSRDRQF. CDR3 sequence (DNA): TGTGCCAGTAGTAGAGATAGGCAGTTT.

The rearrangement joins TRBV7-2 to TRBJ2-7; D unresolved. V was pared by 5 bases and J by 1 base, with 12 bases between. This CDR3 has 14 amino acids. CDR1 SGHTA and CDR2 FQGNSA come from the germline V gene. As DNA, the CDR3 is TGTGCCAGCAGCCCCGCGGTCGTGTCCTACGAGCAGTACTTC. It is translated as CASSPAVVSYEQYF.

The chain is built from TRBV18 and TRBJ2-1, with 7 bases that match TRBD2. Trimming at V came to 2 bases and at J to 6 bases, leaving 10 bases not matched to a gene. The CDR3 is 16 amino acids. Looked up from germline, CDR1 is KGHSH and CDR2 is LQKENI. The CDR3 is CASSPGGGVLVNEQFF. The CDR3, as DNA: TGTGCCAGCTCACCAGGCGGGGGAGTCCTCGTCAATGAGCAGTTCTTC. The variable domain in full, completed from reference TRBV18 and TRBJ2-1, reads NAGVMQNPRHLVRRRGQEARLRCSPMKGHSHVYWYRQLPEEGLKFMVYLQKENIIDESGMPKERFSAEFPKEGPSILRIQQVVRGDSAAYFCASSPGGGVLVNEQFFGPGTRLTVL.

This sequence joins TRBV2 and TRBJ2-2, with D perhaps TRBD2 (6 bases). V lost 7 bases, J lost 6 bases, and 15 bases lay in between. The CDR3 runs to 14 residues. From germline, CDR1 is SNHLY and CDR2 FYNNEI. CDR3 sequence (DNA): TGTGCCAGCACCTCGGGGACTGCAGCCGGGGAGCTGTTTTTT. Translated, it gives CASTSGTAAGELFF. The full variable domain, its missing parts supplied by reference TRBV2 and TRBJ2-2, is EPEVTQTPSHQVTQMGQEVILRCVPISNHLYFYWYRQILGQKVEFLVSFYNNEISEKSEIFDDQFSVERPDGSNFTLKIRSTKLEDSAMYFCASTSGTAAGELFFGEGSRLTVL.

The chain has TRBV7-8 and TRBJ1-5; TRBD1 is a possible D gene (6 bases). Germline CDR1 is SGHVS and CDR2 is FQNEAQ. V lost 3 bases and J lost 0, with 15 bases in between. CDR3 length: 17 amino acids. The CDR3 here is CASSFGQFQGSNQPQHF. Here the CDR3 DNA reads TGTGCCAGCAGCTTTGGACAGTTTCAGGGTAGCAATCAGCCCCAGCATTTT.

A remark on this clonotype: A much larger clone differs from this one at a single base, so this may be a read error. The chain joins TRBV7-3 to TRBJ2-2, with 8 positions matching TRBD1. This CDR3 region has 17 residues. The germline V gene has CDR1 SGHTA and CDR2 FQGTGA. The CDR3: CASSQDQGQGAGGELFF. The CDR3 DNA reads as TGCGCCAGCAGCCAAGACCAGGGCCAGGGGGCTGGCGGGGAGCTGTTTTTT.

The chain uses TRBV29-1 and TRBJ1-5; D ambiguous. In germline, CDR1 is SQVTM, CDR2 ANQGSEA. Trimming removed 3 bases at V and 11 bases at J, with 14 bases between. The CDR3 extends over 12 amino acids. In DNA form, the CDR3 reads TGCAGCGTTGACTGGCCCCAAGAGACCCAGCATTTT. This codes for CSVDWPQETQHF.

This clonotype occurred many times. The chain links TRBV6-5 to TRBJ2-6; D ambiguous. Between the trimmed V and J ends, which lost 7 bases and 1 base, there was a span of 5 bases. The CDR3 is made up of 13 amino acids. CDR1 is MNHEY, CDR2 SVGAGI, per germline. The CDR3, as DNA: TGTGCCAGCACCCAATCTGGGGCCAACGTCCTGACTTTC. Translating it yields CASTQSGANVLTF.

This clonotype showed up many times. The chain has TRBV6-5 and TRBJ1-2; no definite D call. The V end was cut by 2 bases, the J end by 8 bases, with 12 bases between. This CDR3 region has 13 residues. Germline values: CDR1 MNHEY, CDR2 SVGAGI. The DNA for the CDR3 is TGTGCCAGCAGTTACGGGCAAAAGCGGGGCTACACCTTC. Amino acids: CASSYGQKRGYTF.

The J gene is TRBJ2-5, the V gene TRBV7-2; 11 nucleotides agree with TRBD2. V dropped 5 bases and J dropped 4; count of bases not matched to a gene: 9. This CDR3 has 16 amino acids. Germline lookup yields CDR1 SGHTA and CDR2 FQGNSA. The CDR3 DNA reads TGTGCCAGCAGCCACCTAGCGGGGGGTCTGGGAGAGACCCAGTACTTC. It translates to CASSHLAGGLGETQYF.

V gene TRBV19 combines with J gene TRBJ2-2; D gene uncertain. The V gene's germline CDR1 is LNHDA and CDR2 SQIVND (reference sequence). The CDR3 sequence is 16 residues long. Trimming cost V 1 base and J 4 bases, with 13 bases left between them. The CDR3 coding sequence is TGTGCCAGTAGTATAGCTGGGGAAGGAATCACCGGGGAGCTGTTTTTT. Residues: CASSIAGEGITGELFF.

This clonotype was observed a handful of times. The chain employs TRBV5-1 and TRBJ2-7; TRBD2 aligns across 12 bases. CDR3 length: 18 residues. V trimming: 1 base; J trimming: 2 bases; junction bases outside the gene matches: 10. The germline gives CDR1 SGHRS, CDR2 YFSETQ. The CDR3 reads CASSLYFGTSGSTYEQYF. CDR3 coding DNA: TGCGCCAGCAGCTTGTATTTTGGGACTAGCGGGTCTACCTACGAGCAGTACTTC.

At least ten counts were recorded for this clonotype. The gene calls are TRBV19 and TRBJ2-3; possibly TRBD1 or TRBD2 for D (5 bases each). Trimming pared 5 bases from V and 1 base from J, leaving 19 bases between. This CDR3 comprises 17 residues. CDR1 and CDR2 (germline): LNHDA, SQIVND (reference sequence). The chain's CDR3 is CASSWITGTRGTDTQYF. The CDR3 DNA is TGTGCCAGTAGTTGGATTACTGGGACGCGTGGCACAGATACGCAGTATTTT.

This chain links TRBV25-1 with TRBJ2-2, with TRBD2 matching over 12 bases. The length of the CDR3 is 14 residues. J lost 6 bases, V lost 6 bases, and 2 bases had no gene match. Germline CDR1 MGHDK, CDR2 SYGVNS. CDR3 sequence reads: CASSTSGRPGELFF. The CDR3 DNA reads as TGTGCCAGCAGCACTAGCGGGAGGCCCGGGGAGCTGTTTTTT.

This clonotype was seen more than once but under ten times. The chain recombines TRBV20-1 with TRBJ1-1; D is unclear. Germline V gene sequence: CDR1 DFQATT, CDR2 SNEGSKA (reference sequence). Trimming cost V 5 bases and J 7 bases, with 14 bases left between them. The CDR3 loop spans 12 amino acids. CDR3 loop: CSAPILDGEAFF. Here the CDR3 DNA reads TGCAGTGCTCCCATCCTGGACGGTGAAGCTTTCTTT.

The V gene is TRBV10-1, the J gene TRBJ2-7; 7 bases agree with TRBD1. Germline lookup yields CDR1 WNHNN and CDR2 SYGVQD (reference sequence). J was trimmed by 2 bases and V by 3 bases; bases with no gene match: 13. This CDR3 spans 17 amino acids. The DNA for the CDR3 is TGCGCCAGCAGTGAAGGGACAGCGAAGGTTATTGCCTACGAGCAGTACTTC. Residues: CASSEGTAKVIAYEQYF.

This clonotype appeared many times. The chain employs TRBV20-1 and TRBJ1-6; 7 bases fit TRBD1. The CDR3 is 15 amino acids. Germline trimming cut 5 bases from V and 9 bases from J; bases unmatched to any gene: 13. From germline, CDR1 is DFQATT and CDR2 SNEGSKA (reference sequence). The CDR3 DNA is TGCAGTGCTCGGCGTTTTGTCGGGGACAGTTCACCCCTCCACTTT. Translated, it gives CSARRFVGDSSPLHF.

This sequence joins TRBV7-9 and TRBJ2-3; 10 bases are a match to TRBD1. The CDR3 contains 16 residues. V lost 5 bases, J lost 2 bases, and 7 bases stayed unmatched. CDR1 and CDR2 from the germline V gene are SEHNR and FQNEAQ (reference sequence). CDR3 in amino acids: CASSSRGQGFTDTQYF. The DNA for the CDR3 is TGTGCCAGCAGCAGCAGGGGACAGGGGTTCACAGATACGCAGTATTTT.